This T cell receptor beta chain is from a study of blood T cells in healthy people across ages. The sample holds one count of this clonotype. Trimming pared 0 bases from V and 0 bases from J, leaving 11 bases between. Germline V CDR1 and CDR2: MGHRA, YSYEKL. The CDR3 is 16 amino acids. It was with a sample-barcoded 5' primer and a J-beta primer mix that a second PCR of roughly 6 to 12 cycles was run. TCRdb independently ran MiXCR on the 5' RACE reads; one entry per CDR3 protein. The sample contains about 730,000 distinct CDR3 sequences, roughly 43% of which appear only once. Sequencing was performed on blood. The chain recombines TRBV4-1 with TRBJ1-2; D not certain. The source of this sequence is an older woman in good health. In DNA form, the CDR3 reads TGCGCCAGCAGCCAAGAGAGCCGGTTTTCTAACTATGGCTACACCTTC. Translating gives CASSQESRFSNYGYTF.